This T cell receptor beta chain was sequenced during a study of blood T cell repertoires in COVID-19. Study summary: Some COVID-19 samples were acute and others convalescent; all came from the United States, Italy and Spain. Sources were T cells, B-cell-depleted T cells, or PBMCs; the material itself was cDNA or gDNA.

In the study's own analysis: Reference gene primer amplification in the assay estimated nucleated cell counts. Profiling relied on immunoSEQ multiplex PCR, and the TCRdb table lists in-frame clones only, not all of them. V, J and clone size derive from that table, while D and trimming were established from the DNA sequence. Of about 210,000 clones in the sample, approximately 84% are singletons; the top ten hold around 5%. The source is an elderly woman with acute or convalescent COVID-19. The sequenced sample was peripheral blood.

This CDR3 is CASSPRGLAGFSSYEQYF. The CDR3, as DNA: TGTGCCAGCTCACCACGGGGACTAGCGGGATTTAGCTCCTACGAGCAGTACTTC. The chain couples TRBV18 to TRBJ2-7, with 13 positions matching TRBD2. CDR3 length equals 18 residues. Germline V gene data show CDR1 as KGHSH and CDR2 as LQKENI. V lost 1 base to trimming and J lost 0 bases; unmatched junction nucleotides: 6.